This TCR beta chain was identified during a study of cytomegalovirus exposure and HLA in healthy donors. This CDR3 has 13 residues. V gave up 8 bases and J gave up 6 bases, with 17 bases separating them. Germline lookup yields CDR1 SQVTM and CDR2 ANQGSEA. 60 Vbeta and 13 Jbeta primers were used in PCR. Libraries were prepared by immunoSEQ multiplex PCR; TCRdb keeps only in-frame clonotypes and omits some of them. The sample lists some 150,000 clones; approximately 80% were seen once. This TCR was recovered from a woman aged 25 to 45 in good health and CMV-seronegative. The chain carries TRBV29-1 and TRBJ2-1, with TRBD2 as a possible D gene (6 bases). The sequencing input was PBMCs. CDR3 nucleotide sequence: TGCAGCTCTCGAGGCGGGATCGGCAATGAGCAGTTCTTC. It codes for CSSRGGIGNEQFF.